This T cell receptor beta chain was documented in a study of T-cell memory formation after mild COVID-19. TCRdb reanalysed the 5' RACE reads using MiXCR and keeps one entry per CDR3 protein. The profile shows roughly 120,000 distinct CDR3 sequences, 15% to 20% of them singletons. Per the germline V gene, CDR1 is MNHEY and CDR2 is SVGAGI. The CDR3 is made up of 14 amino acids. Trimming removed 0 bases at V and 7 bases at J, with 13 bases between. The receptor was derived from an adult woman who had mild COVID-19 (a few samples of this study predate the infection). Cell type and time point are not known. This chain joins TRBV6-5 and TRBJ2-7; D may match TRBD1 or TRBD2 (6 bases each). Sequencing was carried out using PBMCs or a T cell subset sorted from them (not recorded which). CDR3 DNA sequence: TGTGCCAGCAGTTACTCGACGGGGGCCCCAGAGCAGTACTTC. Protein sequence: CASSYSTGAPEQYF.